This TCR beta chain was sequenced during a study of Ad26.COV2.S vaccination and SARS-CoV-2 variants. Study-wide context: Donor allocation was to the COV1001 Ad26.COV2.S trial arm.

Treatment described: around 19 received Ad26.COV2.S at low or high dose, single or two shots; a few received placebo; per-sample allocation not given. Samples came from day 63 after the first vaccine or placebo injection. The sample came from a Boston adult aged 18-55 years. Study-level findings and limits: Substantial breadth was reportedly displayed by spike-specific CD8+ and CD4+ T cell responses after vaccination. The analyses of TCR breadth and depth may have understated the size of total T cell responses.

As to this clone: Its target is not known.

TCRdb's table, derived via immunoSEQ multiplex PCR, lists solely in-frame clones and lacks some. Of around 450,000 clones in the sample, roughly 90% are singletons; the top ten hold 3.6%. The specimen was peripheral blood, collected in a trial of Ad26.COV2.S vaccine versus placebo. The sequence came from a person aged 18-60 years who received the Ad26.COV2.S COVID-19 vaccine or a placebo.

CDR3 residues: CASSVTEGTGVEEQYF. CDR3 nucleotides: TGTGCCAGCAGCGTGACAGAAGGGACAGGGGTGGAGGAGCAGTACTTC. This chain uses TRBV9 with TRBJ2-7, with 10 bases lining up with TRBD1. V shed 2 bases, J shed 7 bases, and the junction held 12 bases outside the gene matches. This CDR3 contains 16 residues. CDR1 and CDR2 (germline): SGDLS, YYNGEE.